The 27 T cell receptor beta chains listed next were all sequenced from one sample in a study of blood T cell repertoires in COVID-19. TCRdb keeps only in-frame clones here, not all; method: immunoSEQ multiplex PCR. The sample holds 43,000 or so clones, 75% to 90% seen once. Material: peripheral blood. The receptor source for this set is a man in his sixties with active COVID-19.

CDR3 in DNA: TGTGCCAGTAGGGCTAGCGGTAATACGCAGTATTTT. Translated: CASRASGNTQYF. This chain connects TRBV19 to TRBJ2-3; TRBD2 agrees at 7 bases. CDR3 size: 12 residues. With 6 bases clipped from V and 7 bases from J, the junction kept 4 bases outside the gene matches. The germline gives CDR1 LNHDA, CDR2 SQIVND (reference sequence). The variable domain in full, with the rest retrieved from reference TRBV19 and TRBJ2-3, is DGGITQSPKYLFRKEGQNVTLSCEQNLNHDAMYWYRQDPGQGLRLIYYSQIVNDFQKGDIAEGYSVSREKKESFPLTVTSAQKNPTAFYLCASRASGNTQYFGPGTRLTVL.

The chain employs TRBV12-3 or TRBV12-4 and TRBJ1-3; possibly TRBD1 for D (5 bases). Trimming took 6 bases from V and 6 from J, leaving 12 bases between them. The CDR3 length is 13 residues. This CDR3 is CASRYIRENTIYF. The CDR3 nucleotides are TGTGCCAGCAGATACATCAGGGAAAACACCATATATTTT.

CDR3 DNA: TGCGCCAGCAGCTTGGATGGGGGAGGGAGCACAGATACGCAGTATTTT. Translating gives CASSLDGGGSTDTQYF. V and J are TRBV5-1 and TRBJ2-3; 7 nucleotides align to TRBD2. The germline CDR1 and CDR2 sequences are SGHRS and YFSETQ. CDR3 length: 16 residues. After removal of 0 bases from V and 0 bases from J, the junction contained 4 bases not matched to a gene.

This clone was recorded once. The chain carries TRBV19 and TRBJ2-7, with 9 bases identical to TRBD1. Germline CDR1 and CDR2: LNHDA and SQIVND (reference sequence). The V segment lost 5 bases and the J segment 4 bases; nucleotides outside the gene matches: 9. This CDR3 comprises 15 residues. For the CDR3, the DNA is TGTGCCAGTAGTCCAGGGACAGGGACTAAATACGAGCAGTACTTC. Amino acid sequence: CASSPGTGTKYEQYF.

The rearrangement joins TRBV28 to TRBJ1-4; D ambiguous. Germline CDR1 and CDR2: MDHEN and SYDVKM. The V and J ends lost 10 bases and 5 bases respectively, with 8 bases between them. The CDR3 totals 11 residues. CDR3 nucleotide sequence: TGTGCCACCTTCCTGAATGAAAAACTGTTTTTT. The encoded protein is CATFLNEKLFF.

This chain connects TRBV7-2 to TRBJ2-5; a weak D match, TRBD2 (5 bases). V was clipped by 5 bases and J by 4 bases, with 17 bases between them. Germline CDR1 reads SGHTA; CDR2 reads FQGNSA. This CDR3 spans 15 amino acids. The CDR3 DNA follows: TGTGCCAGCAGCAACACCGGGATCCGTGTAGAGACCCAGTACTTC. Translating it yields CASSNTGIRVETQYF.

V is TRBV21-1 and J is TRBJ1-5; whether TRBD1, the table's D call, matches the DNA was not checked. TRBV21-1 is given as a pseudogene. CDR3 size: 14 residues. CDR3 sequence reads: CASSKQGRKQPQHF. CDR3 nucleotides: TGTGCCAGCAGCAAGCAGGGAAGGAAGCAGCCCCAGCATTTT.

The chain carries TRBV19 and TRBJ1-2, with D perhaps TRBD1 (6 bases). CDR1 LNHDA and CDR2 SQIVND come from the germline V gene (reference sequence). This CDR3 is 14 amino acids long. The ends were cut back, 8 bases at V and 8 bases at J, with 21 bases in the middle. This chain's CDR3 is CASYSGDIFSGYTF. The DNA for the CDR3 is TGTGCCAGTTATTCCGGGGACATTTTTAGCGGCTACACCTTC.

The DNA for the CDR3 is TGCAGCGTTGACGCTAGCCTGAACACCGGGGAGCTGTTTTTT. This encodes CSVDASLNTGELFF. This sequence joins TRBV29-1 and TRBJ2-2; the D gene is possibly TRBD2 (5 bases). There are 14 residues in the CDR3. Per germline, CDR1 SQVTM and CDR2 ANQGSEA. V lost 3 bases and J 1 base, leaving 9 bases between the germline ends.

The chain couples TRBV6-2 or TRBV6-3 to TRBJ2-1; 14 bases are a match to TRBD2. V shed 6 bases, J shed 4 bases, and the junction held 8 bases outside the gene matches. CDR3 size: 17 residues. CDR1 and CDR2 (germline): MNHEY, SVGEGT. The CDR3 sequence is CASSPPGLAGVYNEQFF. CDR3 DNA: TGTGCCAGCAGCCCACCGGGACTAGCGGGAGTATACAATGAGCAGTTCTTC.

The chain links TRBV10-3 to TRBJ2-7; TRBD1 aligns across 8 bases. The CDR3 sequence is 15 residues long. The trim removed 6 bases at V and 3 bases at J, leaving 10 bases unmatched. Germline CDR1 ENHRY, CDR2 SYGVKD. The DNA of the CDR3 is TGTGCCATCAGACAGAGGACAGGGTCCGTCTACGAGCAGTACTTC. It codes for CAIRQRTGSVYEQYF.

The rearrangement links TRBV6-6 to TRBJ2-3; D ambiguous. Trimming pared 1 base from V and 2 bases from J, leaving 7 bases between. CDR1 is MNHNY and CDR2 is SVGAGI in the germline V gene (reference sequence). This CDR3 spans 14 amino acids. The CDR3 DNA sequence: TGTGCCAGCAGTTACTTACAGTCCACAGATACGCAGTATTTT. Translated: CASSYLQSTDTQYF.

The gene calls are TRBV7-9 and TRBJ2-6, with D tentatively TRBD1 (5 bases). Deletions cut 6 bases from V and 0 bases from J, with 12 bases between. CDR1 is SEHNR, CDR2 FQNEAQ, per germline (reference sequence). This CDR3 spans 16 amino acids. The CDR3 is CASSPRQISGANVLTF. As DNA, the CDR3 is TGTGCCAGCAGTCCTCGACAGATCTCTGGGGCCAACGTCCTGACTTTC.

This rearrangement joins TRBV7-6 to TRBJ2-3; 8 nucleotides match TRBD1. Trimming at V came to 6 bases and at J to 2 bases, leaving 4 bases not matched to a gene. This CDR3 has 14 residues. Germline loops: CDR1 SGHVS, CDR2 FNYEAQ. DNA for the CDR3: TGTGCCAGCAGTCGACAGGGGACCACAGATACGCAGTATTTT. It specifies CASSRQGTTDTQYF.

CDR3 in DNA: TGCGCCAGCCGGGGACAGGGTAAAGAAAAACTGTTTTTT. This sequence encodes CASRGQGKEKLFF. The chain couples TRBV5-1 to TRBJ1-4, with 9 bases aligning to TRBD1. V was clipped by 7 bases and J by 8 bases; unmatched bases: 6. The CDR3 is 13 residues long. Germline V lookup: CDR1 SGHRS, CDR2 YFSETQ.

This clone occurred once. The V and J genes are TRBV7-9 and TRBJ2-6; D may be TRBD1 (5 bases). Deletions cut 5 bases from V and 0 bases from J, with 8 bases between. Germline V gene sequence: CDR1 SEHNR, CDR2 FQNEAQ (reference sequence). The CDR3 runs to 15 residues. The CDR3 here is CASSATDSGANVLTF. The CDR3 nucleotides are TGTGCCAGCAGCGCGACAGACTCTGGGGCCAACGTCCTGACTTTC.

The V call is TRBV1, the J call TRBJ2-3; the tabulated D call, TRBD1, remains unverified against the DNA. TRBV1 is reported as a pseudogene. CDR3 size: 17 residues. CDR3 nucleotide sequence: TGCACCAGCAGCCACCAGACAGGGGACCGCAGCACAGATACGCAGTATTTT. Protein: CTSSHQTGDRSTDTQYF.

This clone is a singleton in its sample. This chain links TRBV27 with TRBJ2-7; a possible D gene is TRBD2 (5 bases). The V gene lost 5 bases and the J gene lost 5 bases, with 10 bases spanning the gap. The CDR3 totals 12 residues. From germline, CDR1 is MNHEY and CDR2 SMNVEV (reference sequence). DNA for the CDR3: TGTGCCAGCAGTCCCAGCGGTCACGAGCAGTACTTC. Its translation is CASSPSGHEQYF.

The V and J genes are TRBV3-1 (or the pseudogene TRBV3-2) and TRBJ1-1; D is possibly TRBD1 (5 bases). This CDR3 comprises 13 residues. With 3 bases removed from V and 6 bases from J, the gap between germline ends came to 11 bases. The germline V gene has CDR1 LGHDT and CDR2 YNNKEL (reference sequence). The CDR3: CASSHVTGPEAFF. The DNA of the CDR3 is TGTGCCAGCAGCCACGTAACAGGACCTGAAGCTTTCTTT.

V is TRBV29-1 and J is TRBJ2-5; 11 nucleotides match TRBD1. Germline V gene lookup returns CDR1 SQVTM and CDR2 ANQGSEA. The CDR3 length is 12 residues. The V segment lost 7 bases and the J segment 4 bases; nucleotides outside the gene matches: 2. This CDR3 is CSGDRGGETQYF. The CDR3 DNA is TGCAGCGGGGACAGGGGGGGAGAGACCCAGTACTTC.

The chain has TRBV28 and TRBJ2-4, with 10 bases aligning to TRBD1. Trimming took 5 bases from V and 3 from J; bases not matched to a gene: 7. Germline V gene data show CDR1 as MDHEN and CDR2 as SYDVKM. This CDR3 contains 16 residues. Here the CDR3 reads CASSRQGAGDKNIQYF. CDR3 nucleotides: TGTGCCAGCAGTCGACAGGGGGCCGGGGACAAAAACATTCAGTACTTC.

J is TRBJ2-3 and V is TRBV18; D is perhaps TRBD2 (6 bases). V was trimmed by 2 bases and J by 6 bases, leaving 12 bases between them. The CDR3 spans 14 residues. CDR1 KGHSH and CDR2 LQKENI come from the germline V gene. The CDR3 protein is CASSPNLATDTQYF. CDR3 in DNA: TGTGCCAGCTCACCAAACCTAGCGACTGATACGCAGTATTTT.

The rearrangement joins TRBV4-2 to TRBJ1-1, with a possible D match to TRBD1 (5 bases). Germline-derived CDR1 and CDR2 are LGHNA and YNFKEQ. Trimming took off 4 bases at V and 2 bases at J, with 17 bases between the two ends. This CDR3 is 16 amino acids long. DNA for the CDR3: TGTGCCAGCAGCCTAGCCCGGGGGGGACCTAACACTGAAGCTTTCTTT. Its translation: CASSLARGGPNTEAFF.

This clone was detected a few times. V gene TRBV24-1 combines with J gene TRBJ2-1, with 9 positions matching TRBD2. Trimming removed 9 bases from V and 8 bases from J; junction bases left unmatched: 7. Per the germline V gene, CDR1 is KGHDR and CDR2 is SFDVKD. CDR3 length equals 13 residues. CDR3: CATQAGGVYEQFF. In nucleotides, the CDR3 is TGTGCCACCCAAGCGGGAGGTGTCTATGAGCAGTTCTTC.

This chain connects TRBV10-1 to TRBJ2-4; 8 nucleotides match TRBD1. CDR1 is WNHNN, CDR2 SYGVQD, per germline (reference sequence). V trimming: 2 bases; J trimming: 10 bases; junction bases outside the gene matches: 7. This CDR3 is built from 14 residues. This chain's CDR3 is CASSEVTGAPIQYF. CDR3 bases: TGCGCCAGCAGTGAGGTGACAGGGGCGCCTATTCAGTACTTC.

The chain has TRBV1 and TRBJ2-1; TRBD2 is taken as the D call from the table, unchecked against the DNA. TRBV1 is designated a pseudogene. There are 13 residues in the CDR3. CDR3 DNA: TGCACCAGCAGCCACCTCATAGCGGGAGTGCGGTTCTTC. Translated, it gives CTSSHLIAGVRFF.

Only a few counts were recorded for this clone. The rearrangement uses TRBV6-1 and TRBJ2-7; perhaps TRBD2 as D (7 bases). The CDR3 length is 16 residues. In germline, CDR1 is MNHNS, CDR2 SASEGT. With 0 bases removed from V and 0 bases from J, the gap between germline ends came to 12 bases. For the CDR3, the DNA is TGTGCCAGCAGTGAAGCGGGGGGGGCGAGCTCCTACGAGCAGTACTTC. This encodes CASSEAGGASSYEQYF.